This T cell receptor (beta chain) was captured by sequencing in a study of tumor and adjacent non-tumor tissue in lung cancer. Looked up from germline, CDR1 is LNHDA and CDR2 is SQIVND (reference sequence). Trimming removed 4 bases at V and 4 bases at J, with 11 bases between. The CDR3 is 14 residues long. Turning to this clonotype: A much larger clone sits a single nucleotide away, making a read error possible.

TCRbeta libraries were built with three rounds of nested PCR, modified from ARM-PCR. MiXCR, run by TCRdb on the multiplex PCR reads, gives a single entry per CDR3 protein. The sample shows 100,000 to 120,000 distinct CDR3 sequences, 75% to 90% of them seen only once. No cell sorting was done before RNA was extracted from the tissue. The chain recombines TRBV19 with TRBJ2-4; D possibly corresponds to TRBD2 (6 bases). Material: lung tumor tissue. The source of this sequence is a man in his sixties or seventies with non-small cell lung cancer. In nucleotides, the CDR3 is TGTGCCAGTAGTACCGTGACTAGAAAAAACATTCAGTACTTC. It codes for CASSTVTRKNIQYF.